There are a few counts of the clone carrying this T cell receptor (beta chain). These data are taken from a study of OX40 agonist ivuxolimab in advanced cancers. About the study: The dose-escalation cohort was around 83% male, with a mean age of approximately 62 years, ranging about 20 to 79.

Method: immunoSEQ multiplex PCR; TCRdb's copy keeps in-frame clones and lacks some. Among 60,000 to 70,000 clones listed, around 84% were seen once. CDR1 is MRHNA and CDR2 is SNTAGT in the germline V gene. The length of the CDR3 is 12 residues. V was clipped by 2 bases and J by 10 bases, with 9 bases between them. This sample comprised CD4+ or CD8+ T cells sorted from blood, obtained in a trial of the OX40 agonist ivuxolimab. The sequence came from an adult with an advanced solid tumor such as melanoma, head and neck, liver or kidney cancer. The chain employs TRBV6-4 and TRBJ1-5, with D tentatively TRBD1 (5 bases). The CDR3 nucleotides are TGTGCCAGCAGTGACCGGACAAGACCCCAGCATTTT. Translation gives CASSDRTRPQHF.